These T cell receptor beta chains were read from a single sample in a study of Graves' ophthalmopathy and Graves' hyperthyroidism. TCRdb re-called the multiplex PCR reads through MiXCR, storing one row per CDR3 protein. The sample records fewer than 600,000 distinct CDR3 sequences, approximately 14% being singletons. Sequenced: blood. These receptors were collected from a woman in her thirties with Graves' ophthalmopathy. Both conserved end residues are part of each CDR3. A D gene is named only where the DNA matches it firmly. Where a row states a size, it is once, few, many or the class of an expanded clone; other rows omit it.

clone_size: many
j_call: TRBJ1-1
d_call: -
v_call: TRBV5-1
cdr3_aa: CASKTGTVNTEAFF
cdr3_nt: TGCGCCAGCAAAACCGGGACGGTGAACACTGAAGCTTTCTTT

clone_size: many
j_call: TRBJ2-5
d_call: -
v_call: TRBV12-3/TRBV12-4
cdr3_aa: CASSFMGASSETQYF
cdr3_nt: TGTGCCAGCAGTTTCATGGGGGCGAGTTCTGAGACCCAGTACTTC

clone_size: few
j_call: TRBJ2-7
d_call: -
v_call: TRBV7-2
cdr3_aa: CASSLRVTCEQYF
cdr3_nt: TGTGCCAGCAGCCTCCGCGTTACCTGCGAGCAGTACTTC

clone_size: -
j_call: TRBJ1-1
d_call: -
v_call: TRBV10-2
cdr3_aa: CASSEQGWNTEAFF
cdr3_nt: TGCGCCAGCAGTGAGCAGGGATGGAACACTGAAGCTTTCTTT

clone_size: -
j_call: TRBJ1-2
d_call: -
v_call: TRBV11-2
cdr3_aa: CASSLDPTTYYGYTF
cdr3_nt: TGTGCCAGCAGCTTAGATCCGACGACGTACTATGGCTACACCTTC

clone_size: many
j_call: TRBJ1-3
d_call: TRBD1
v_call: TRBV12-3/TRBV12-4
cdr3_aa: CASSTTGARGNTIYF
cdr3_nt: TGTGCCAGCAGCACCACAGGGGCGCGTGGAAACACCATATATTTT

clone_size: many
j_call: TRBJ2-7
d_call: -
v_call: TRBV28
cdr3_aa: CASSLSAELSYEQYF
cdr3_nt: TGTGCCAGCAGTCTTTCAGCCGAACTCTCCTACGAGCAGTACTTC

clone_size: -
j_call: TRBJ2-5
d_call: -
v_call: TRBV11-2
cdr3_aa: CASSLGVPGRTQYF
cdr3_nt: TGTGCCAGCAGCTTAGGCGTCCCGGGAAGGACCCAGTACTTC

clone_size: once
j_call: TRBJ1-2
d_call: -
v_call: TRBV12-3/TRBV12-4
cdr3_aa: CASGRAMGDALYSYTF
cdr3_nt: TGTGCCAGCGGTAGGGCCATGGGGGATGCCCTGTATAGCTACACCTTC

clone_size: many
j_call: TRBJ1-1
d_call: -
v_call: TRBV28
cdr3_aa: CASSQGRSLRLATEAFF
cdr3_nt: TGTGCCAGCAGTCAAGGACGGTCCCTACGACTGGCCACTGAAGCTTTCTTT

clone_size: many
j_call: TRBJ2-5
d_call: -
v_call: TRBV7-8
cdr3_aa: CASSPRRVQETQYF
cdr3_nt: TGTGCCAGCAGTCCTCGGCGGGTCCAAGAGACCCAGTACTTC

clone_size: few
j_call: TRBJ2-2
d_call: TRBD1
v_call: TRBV11-2
cdr3_aa: CASRNRQGETGELFF
cdr3_nt: TGTGCCAGCAGAAACAGACAGGGTGAAACCGGGGAGCTGTTTTTT

clone_size: many
j_call: TRBJ2-7
d_call: TRBD1
v_call: TRBV28
cdr3_aa: CASSSRTGRDVSYEQYF
cdr3_nt: TGTGCCAGCAGTTCAAGGACAGGGCGGGATGTATCCTACGAGCAGTACTTC

clone_size: many
j_call: TRBJ2-2
d_call: TRBD2
v_call: TRBV6-2/TRBV6-3
cdr3_aa: CASGLTEREGRFTGELFF
cdr3_nt: TGTGCCAGCGGCCTTACGGAGCGGGAGGGCCGATTCACCGGGGAGCTGTTTTTT

clone_size: many
j_call: TRBJ2-7
d_call: -
v_call: TRBV28
cdr3_aa: CASSPRLRGLGKQYF
cdr3_nt: TGTGCCAGCAGTCCCCGACTGAGGGGGTTAGGAAAGCAGTACTTC

clone_size: many
j_call: TRBJ2-5
d_call: -
v_call: TRBV4-1
cdr3_aa: CASSQGVRSETQYF
cdr3_nt: TGCGCCAGCAGCCAGGGTGTAAGGTCGGAGACCCAGTACTTC

clone_size: many
j_call: TRBJ2-7
d_call: -
v_call: TRBV5-1
cdr3_aa: CASSFGLQSSYEQYF
cdr3_nt: TGCGCCAGCAGCTTCGGGCTCCAAAGCTCCTACGAGCAGTACTTC

clone_size: many
j_call: TRBJ1-1
d_call: -
v_call: TRBV6-1
cdr3_aa: CASSGPGVRTEAFF
cdr3_nt: TGTGCCAGCAGTGGCCCAGGGGTTAGAACTGAAGCTTTCTTT

clone_size: many
j_call: TRBJ1-1
d_call: -
v_call: TRBV19
cdr3_aa: CASSTYPRRAEAFF
cdr3_nt: TGTGCCAGTAGTACCTACCCTCGGAGAGCTGAAGCTTTCTTT

clone_size: many
j_call: TRBJ2-7
d_call: -
v_call: TRBV6-5
cdr3_aa: CASSYRNLDRSYEQYF
cdr3_nt: TGTGCCAGCAGTTACCGAAATTTGGACAGATCCTACGAGCAGTACTTC